The 2 T cell receptor beta chains reported below all come from one sample, sequenced in a study of molecular identifiers for immune sequencing clone quantification. Each CDR3 protein is one row after TCRdb ran MiXCR on the PCR reads. The table includes about 510,000 distinct CDR3 sequences, 20% to 25% detected once. Sequenced sample: naive CD8+ T cells from blood, with Jurkat cell RNA spiked in. Subset specified: FACS-sorted CD8+CD4-CCR7+CD45RA+ naive T cells. The origin of the receptors is a human donor in good health. Some libraries in this study had Jurkat cell RNA spiked in.

This clonotype has at least ten counts. This chain uses TRBV4-3 with TRBJ1-1, with D hard to call. The CDR3 length is 13 residues. Germline assignment: CDR1 LGHNA and CDR2 YSLEER. Deletions cut 1 base from V and 3 bases from J, with 6 bases between. The CDR3 loop reads CASSQGVHTEAFF. The CDR3 DNA reads TGCGCCAGCAGCCAAGGGGTCCACACTGAAGCTTTCTTT.

This clonotype was picked up a small number of times. One junction end does not reproduce the germline sequence, and a read error may be involved. The chain has TRBV11-2 and TRBJ2-4; D gene uncertain. Per germline, CDR1 SGHAT and CDR2 FQNNGV. The CDR3 is 15 amino acids. This chain's CDR3 is CASSLSDYSKNIQCF. The CDR3 coding sequence is TGTGCCAGCAGCTTATCAGATTATAGCAAAAACATTCAGTGCTTC.